The entry below describes one T cell receptor (beta chain). In this sample, this clonotype turned up a few times. Its antigen has not been determined. Base qualities are not provided; no much larger clone lies one nucleotide away. The library was produced with 5' RACE. TCRdb records NextSeq 500 as the sequencer. In the TCR library protocol, unique molecular identifiers were attached to individual cDNA molecules to correct for PCR bias and sequencing error. Sequencing covered both TCR alpha and beta chains, and within each sample the abundances of alpha and beta sequences were tightly co-correlated. Processing in the source paper ran as follows. Decombinator V4 was used to perform V gene, J gene and CDR3 annotation of TCR sequences. TCRs were defined as expanded if a significant change between any two time points was detected under a Poisson model with p below 0.0001. TCR abundances were normalised to the total number of TCRs sequenced per sample and expressed as counts per million. MAIT TCRs were defined by TRAV1-2 paired with TRAJ12, TRAJ20 or TRAJ33, and iNKT TCRs by TRAV10 paired with TRAJ18. VDJdb, accessed 1 November 2021, was searched for CMV, EBV and SARS-CoV-2 annotated TCRs, with TCRs annotated for multiple antigens excluded. TCRdb trimmed the raw reads at Q25, called clones with MiXCR and kept productive beta chains. Rows are combined by CDR3 protein, so each entry shows the most common genes and DNA. These V and J calls originate from TCRdb's pipeline instead of the authors' own analysis. Within this sample are roughly 60,000 distinct CDR3 sequences, with 10% to 15% of them counted one time only. The ten largest make up approximately 4.8% of the sample.

Measured from the cysteine to the phenylalanine, the CDR3 is 18 residues long. Here the CDR3 DNA is all that survives: 54 bases in frame from base 1. CDR1 and CDR2, looked up from the germline V gene, are SGHRS and YFSETQ. V is cut back by 0 bases and J by 2 bases, with 3 bases in the junction unmatched. This entry belongs to a study of early T cells in non-severe SARS-CoV-2 infection (dated by TCRdb to the early 2020s). Background for the entire study: Because TCR sequencing was done on bulk RNA from unsorted whole blood, the alpha and beta chains could not be paired. Results the study describes overall, beyond this receptor: VDJdb matching was skewed toward anti-spike CD8 responses and likely underestimated virus-specific expansions, missing private and CD4 specificities.

The study was a case-control design nested within a healthcare worker cohort in London, UK, with weekly nasopharyngeal swab PCR tests and blood sampling. Healthcare workers were recruited during the week of the UK lockdown, between 23 and 31 March 2020, and followed weekly for up to 16 weeks. The chain uses TRBV5-1 and TRBJ2-1; TRBD2 lines up with 15 middle nucleotides. The TCR originated in an adult who was a healthcare worker with PCR-confirmed SARS-CoV-2 infection or an uninfected control (not recorded which). The sequencing sample was made of whole blood. Read as DNA, the sequence is TGCGCCAGCAGCTTGGCGGGACTAGCGGGAGGACCCTACAATGAGCAGTTCTTC. Translated, this is CASSLAGLAGGPYNEQFF.